This T cell receptor beta chain stems from a study of HIV-infected patients and healthy controls. All unsorted peripheral T cells were captured because whole blood was used without fractionation. cDNA was made from approximately 500 ng RNA using alpha and beta constant primers. Each of the alpha and beta chains got its own library through chain-specific third strand synthesis with indices. All rearrangements within a chain used one primer pair; cDNA molecules carried barcodes. A 12-nucleotide barcode per molecule came from two concatenated random hexamers added pre-amplification. TCRdb redid the calling of the 5' RACE reads with MiXCR, one entry per CDR3 protein. The table lists more than 10,000 distinct CDR3 sequences, around 9.9% of them singletons. This clonotype was obtained from an adult in good health. Sequenced: blood.

The CDR3 loop is CASSQPTGPRRNEQFF. In DNA form, the CDR3 reads TGCGCCAGCAGCCAACCGACAGGACCACGTCGCAATGAGCAGTTCTTC. The chain couples TRBV4-1 to TRBJ2-1; D may be TRBD1 (6 bases). V was cut by 2 bases and J by 6 bases, with 17 bases left in between. The CDR3 length is 16 residues. Per the germline V gene, CDR1 is MGHRA and CDR2 is YSYEKL.